This T cell receptor (beta chain) was sequenced for a study of early T cells in non-severe SARS-CoV-2 infection. Findings and limits, study-wide: Matching with VDJdb favored anti-spike CD8 responses (missing private and CD4 specificities).

Turning to this clonotype: Its target is not known.

Each CDR3 protein gets one entry after TCRdb re-called the 5' RACE reads with MiXCR. The data contain about 69,000 distinct CDR3 sequences, roughly 10% of them singletons. The length of the CDR3 is 17 residues. After removal of 5 bases from V and 2 bases from J, the junction contained 4 bases not matched to a gene. Looked up from germline, CDR1 is MNHEY and CDR2 is SVGEGT. This chain uses TRBV6-2 or TRBV6-3 with TRBJ2-2, with 14 bases that match TRBD2. This sequence originates from an adult who was a healthcare worker with PCR-confirmed SARS-CoV-2 infection or an uninfected control (not recorded which). The sequences come from whole blood, collected at baseline. The CDR3 region is CASSGLAGGPNTGELFF. The CDR3 bases are TGTGCCAGCAGTGGACTAGCGGGAGGCCCTAACACCGGGGAGCTGTTTTTT.